This TCR beta chain was obtained from a study of T cell responses to AZD1222 COVID-19 vaccine. The study, taken as a whole, reports: It should be noted that donors were predominantly white British and more often female, and clonal diversity was possibly underestimated.

This clone was recorded once. As yet, its antigen is unknown. Repertoires were generated with immunoSEQ multiplex PCR, while TCRdb's copy carries only in-frame clones and drops some. Among 150,000 to 200,000 clones listed, approximately 89% were seen once. The CDR3 sequence is 14 residues long. Germline V lookup: CDR1 LNHDA, CDR2 SQIVND (reference sequence). V was pared by 4 bases and J by 0 bases, with 2 bases of the junction left unmatched. The TCR originated in an adult who received the AZD1222 COVID-19 vaccine. Sequenced here: peripheral blood, sampled 28 days after the second AZD1222 dose. The chain joins TRBV19 to TRBJ1-1; TRBD1 matches at 7 bases. CDR3 in DNA: TGTGCCAGTAGTACCGGGACAGTGAACACTGAAGCTTTCTTT. Protein sequence: CASSTGTVNTEAFF.